This T cell receptor beta chain originates from a study of blood T cell repertoires in COVID-19. Study at large: Specimens from acute and convalescent COVID-19 originated in the United States, Italy and Spain.

The CDR3 length is 13 residues. V lost 5 bases, J lost 1 base, and 11 bases lay in between. Germline V gene lookup returns CDR1 GTSNPN and CDR2 SVGIG (reference sequence). Original data processing: The assay estimated nucleated cells by amplifying reference gene primers. Clones were read by immunoSEQ multiplex PCR, and TCRdb kept only the in-frame ones, dropping some. V, J and clone size reflect that table, while D and trimming were determined from the DNA. The sample has 200,000 to 250,000 clones; 83% are singletons. The chain links TRBV30 to TRBJ1-2; the D is unclear. The clonotype comes from a woman in her thirties with COVID-19, enrolled during active disease. The sample consisted of peripheral blood. CDR3 bases: TGTGCCTGGGAAAATCAGGATAACTATGGCTACACCTTC. It translates to CAWENQDNYGYTF.